The 25 T cell receptor beta chains given below trace back to one sample, sequenced in a study of blood T cell repertoires in COVID-19. Assay: immunoSEQ multiplex PCR; the TCRdb copy retains only in-frame clones and omits some. The sample has 200,000 to 250,000 clones, about nine tenths seen once. The sample taken for sequencing was peripheral blood. These receptors came from a man aged 60 to 75 with acute or convalescent COVID-19.

The rearrangement links TRBV29-1 to TRBJ1-5, with D possibly being TRBD1 (6 bases). Germline V CDR1 and CDR2: SQVTM, ANQGSEA. The CDR3 is 14 amino acids. The V end was cut by 4 bases, the J end by 2 bases, with 12 bases between. The chain's CDR3 is CSVAEAGGNQPQHF. In DNA form, the CDR3 reads TGCAGCGTTGCCGAAGCAGGGGGCAATCAGCCCCAGCATTTT.

For the CDR3, the DNA is TGTGCCAGCAGCCGGCAGGGATACCCCTACGAGCAGTACTTC. As protein: CASSRQGYPYEQYF. The chain couples TRBV28 to TRBJ2-7; TRBD1 might be the D (5 bases). Per the germline V gene, CDR1 is MDHEN and CDR2 is SYDVKM. The CDR3 runs to 14 residues. The V end lost 6 bases, the J end lost 2 bases, and 14 bases lay between the germline ends. Using reference TRBV28 and TRBJ2-7 for the parts outside the CDR3, the full variable domain is DVKVTQSSRYLVKRTGEKVFLECVQDMDHENMFWYRQDPGLGLRLIYFSYDVKMKEKGDIPEGYSVSREKKERFSLILESASTNQTSMYLCASSRQGYPYEQYFGPGTRLTVT.

This clone showed up many times. This chain joins TRBV7-6 and TRBJ1-1, with D tentatively TRBD1 (5 bases). CDR3 length: 14 amino acids. Germline CDR1 reads SGHVS; CDR2 reads FNYEAQ. V gave up 2 bases and J gave up 1 base, with 8 bases separating them. CDR3: CASSLRGPNTEAFF. The CDR3 DNA reads as TGTGCCAGCAGCTTAAGGGGCCCGAACACTGAAGCTTTCTTT.

V is TRBV30 and J is TRBJ1-4; unclear D gene. The CDR3 is made up of 13 amino acids. Trimming stripped 0 bases from V and 5 bases from J, with 7 bases between. Germline lookup yields CDR1 GTSNPN and CDR2 SVGIG (reference sequence). CDR3 nucleotide sequence: TGTGCCTGGAGTGTTGTTCAAAATGAAAAACTGTTTTTT. It encodes CAWSVVQNEKLFF.

Points on this clone: Germline is not matched at one junction end, which may reflect a read error. This chain joins TRBV28 and TRBJ2-7, with D perhaps matching TRBD2 (6 bases). CDR3 length: 16 amino acids. Germline CDR1 is MDHEN and CDR2 is SYDVKM. As DNA, the CDR3 is TGTGCCGGCAGTCCTACCGGGGGAAAGACCCACTACGAGCAGTACTTC. Translating gives CAGSPTGGKTHYEQYF.

This rearrangement joins TRBV12-5 to TRBJ2-1; 11 bases match TRBD2. The germline V gene encodes CDR1 LGHNT and CDR2 FRNRAP. There are 20 residues in the CDR3. The junction had 18 bases not matched to a gene; V was cut back by 4 bases and J by 4 bases. The CDR3 is CASGYRGLGLAGEVYNEQFF. The CDR3 DNA reads as TGTGCTAGTGGTTACAGGGGGCTTGGACTAGCGGGTGAAGTATACAATGAGCAGTTCTTC.

The chain couples TRBV6-5 to TRBJ2-4, with TRBD1 as a possible D gene (6 bases). The CDR3 contains 13 residues. Trimming left V 6 bases short and J 9 bases short, with 15 bases between. Germline V lookup: CDR1 MNHEY, CDR2 SVGAGI. The CDR3 spells CASRDPRGRIQYF. CDR3 in DNA: TGTGCCAGCAGGGACCCCAGGGGCCGCATTCAGTACTTC.

This chain connects TRBV18 to TRBJ2-1, with TRBD2 matching over 7 bases. From germline, CDR1 is KGHSH and CDR2 LQKENI. The CDR3 extends over 16 amino acids. With 4 bases clipped from V and 6 bases from J, the junction kept 12 bases outside the gene matches. In DNA form, the CDR3 reads TGTGCCAGCTCACTTCCAGTGCGTGCGGGAGTCAATGAGCAGTTCTTC. Residues: CASSLPVRAGVNEQFF.

This chain uses TRBV19 with TRBJ2-7; 7 nucleotides line up with TRBD1. Germline CDR1 LNHDA, CDR2 SQIVND (reference sequence). Germline trimming cut 3 bases from V and 4 bases from J; bases unmatched to any gene: 6. The CDR3 runs 14 residues. For the CDR3, the DNA is TGTGCCAGTAGTATTCTCGACAGGGCGTACGAGCAGTACTTC. This gives the protein CASSILDRAYEQYF.

The V and J genes are TRBV19 and TRBJ2-1, with TRBD2 matching over 11 bases. V dropped 4 bases and J dropped 7; count of bases not matched to a gene: 6. The CDR3 is made up of 15 amino acids. The germline V gene has CDR1 LNHDA and CDR2 SQIVND (reference sequence). As DNA, the CDR3 is TGTGCCAGTAGTAAGGGACTAGCGGAGGGGAATGAGCAGTTCTTC. As protein: CASSKGLAEGNEQFF.

This clone was detected only once. J is TRBJ2-1 and V is TRBV11-2; D not certain. The CDR3 is 13 amino acids. The V end lost 1 base, the J end lost 5 bases, and 6 bases lay between the germline ends. In germline, CDR1 is SGHAT, CDR2 FQNNGV. CDR3 sequence: CASSLALNNEQFF. The CDR3 DNA is TGTGCCAGCAGCTTAGCTCTAAACAATGAGCAGTTCTTC.

This chain joins TRBV28 and TRBJ1-2; a weak D match, TRBD1 (6 bases). This CDR3 spans 13 amino acids. Deletions cut 6 bases from V and 5 bases from J, with 13 bases between. The V gene's germline CDR1 is MDHEN and CDR2 SYDVKM. The CDR3: CASRFRGPYGYTF. The CDR3, as DNA: TGTGCCAGCAGATTCAGGGGCCCGTATGGCTACACCTTC.

This rearrangement joins TRBV4-3 to TRBJ2-7, with a tentative D call TRBD1 (5 bases). Germline V gives CDR1 LGHNA, CDR2 YSLEER. CDR3 length equals 15 residues. Trimming pared 1 base from V and 2 bases from J, leaving 12 bases between. In nucleotides, the CDR3 is TGCGCCAGCAGCCAAGCCCGACAGATCACCTACGAGCAGTACTTC. Translation gives CASSQARQITYEQYF.

The rearrangement links TRBV4-2 to TRBJ2-7, with TRBD2 matching 11 bases. Germline assignment: CDR1 LGHNA and CDR2 YNFKEQ. The V and J ends lost 2 bases and 2 bases, in that order; junction bases with no gene match: 5. This CDR3 is 16 amino acids long. The CDR3 DNA reads as TGTGCCAGCAGCCAATTAGCGGGAGGGGGTACCTACGAGCAGTACTTC. It translates to CASSQLAGGGTYEQYF.

The chain is built from TRBV23-1 and TRBJ2-1; possibly TRBD2 for D (6 bases). TRBV23-1 belongs to the ORF category, with a function that is uncertain. The CDR3 extends over 17 amino acids. V shed 0 bases and J shed 1 base, with 13 bases lying between them. The CDR3 sequence: CASSQSDRGRSYNEQFF. The CDR3 DNA reads TGCGCCAGCAGTCAATCGGACCGGGGGAGATCCTACAATGAGCAGTTCTTC.

The V gene is TRBV6-5, the J gene TRBJ1-6; 8 bases map to TRBD1. There are 15 residues in the CDR3. Germline lookup yields CDR1 MNHEY and CDR2 SVGAGI. After removal of 6 bases from V and 0 bases from J, the junction contained 1 base not matched to a gene. CDR3 sequence reads: CASRGQDSYNSPLHF. The CDR3, as DNA: TGTGCCAGCAGGGGACAGGACTCCTATAATTCACCCCTCCACTTT.

The chain employs TRBV13 and TRBJ2-2; 13 bases are shared with TRBD2. CDR1 and CDR2 from the germline V gene are PRHDT and FYEKMQ (reference sequence). The CDR3 is 18 residues long. V lost 5 bases, J lost 7 bases, and 13 bases stayed unmatched. CDR3 sequence: CASSPLGGTSGTGGELFF. In nucleotides, the CDR3 is TGTGCCAGCAGCCCCTTAGGCGGGACTAGCGGGACCGGCGGGGAGCTGTTTTTT.

The V call is TRBV7-9, the J call TRBJ2-2; D is unresolved. Trimming took off 0 bases at V and 5 bases at J, with 4 bases between the two ends. Germline V lookup: CDR1 SEHNR, CDR2 FQNEAQ (reference sequence). This CDR3 contains 13 residues. The CDR3 nucleotides are TGTGCCAGCAGCTTAGCGCGTACCGGGGAGCTGTTTTTT. It codes for CASSLARTGELFF.

The rearrangement joins TRBV28 to TRBJ2-7; TRBD1 matches 10 bases. This CDR3 comprises 17 residues. Germline CDR1 is MDHEN and CDR2 is SYDVKM. With 6 bases clipped from V and 3 bases from J, the junction kept 14 bases outside the gene matches. This CDR3 reads CASRFPTGGLGNYEQYF. The CDR3 DNA follows: TGTGCCAGCAGGTTCCCGACAGGGGGCCTTGGGAACTACGAGCAGTACTTC.

The genes are TRBV5-1 and TRBJ1-1, with TRBD1 identical over 10 bases. Germline loops: CDR1 SGHRS, CDR2 YFSETQ. CDR3 length: 16 residues. V lost 4 bases and J lost 1; bases outside the gene matches: 7. DNA for the CDR3: TGCGCCAGCAGCCTTCGACAGGGGGCAGGGAACACTGAAGCTTTCTTT. Residues: CASSLRQGAGNTEAFF.

The V gene is TRBV30, the J gene TRBJ2-2, with D possibly being TRBD2 (5 bases). The CDR3 runs 12 residues. Per the germline V gene, CDR1 is GTSNPN and CDR2 is SVGIG (reference sequence). The CDR3 here is CAHGRGRGELFF. For the CDR3, the DNA is TGTGCTCACGGGCGCGGGCGCGGGGAGCTGTTTTTT.

The chain uses TRBV27 and TRBJ2-7, with 11 bases matching TRBD1. Germline CDR1 and CDR2: MNHEY and SMNVEV (reference sequence). The V and J ends lost 5 bases and 7 bases, in that order; junction bases with no gene match: 7. This CDR3 has 14 residues. For the CDR3, the DNA is TGTGCCAGCAGTCACGGACAGGGGGCGAGGGAGCAGTACTTC. Translating it yields CASSHGQGAREQYF.

This chain links TRBV7-2 with TRBJ2-1, with 11 bases aligning to TRBD2. V gave up 0 bases and J gave up 12 bases; unmatched junction bases: 4. Germline-derived CDR1 and CDR2 are SGHTA and FQGNSA. The CDR3 contains 14 residues. The CDR3 sequence is CASSLAVAGGRQFF. The CDR3 nucleotides are TGTGCCAGCAGCTTAGCGGTAGCGGGAGGGCGGCAGTTCTTC.

The rearrangement uses TRBV9 and TRBJ2-3, with TRBD2 matching over 7 bases. V trimming: 0 bases; J trimming: 7 bases; junction bases outside the gene matches: 8. The CDR3 totals 15 residues. Per the germline V gene, CDR1 is SGDLS and CDR2 is YYNGEE. The CDR3 DNA is TGTGCCAGCAGCGTAGGGACTAGGCCCTCAAATACGCAGTATTTT. Translating it yields CASSVGTRPSNTQYF.

DNA of the CDR3: TGTGCCAGCAGCTTACCATTGGGACAGGGGGCTTCACCCCTCCACTTT. It yields the protein CASSLPLGQGASPLHF. The chain links TRBV5-4 to TRBJ1-6, with 12 bases lining up with TRBD1. The CDR3 is 16 residues long. CDR1 is SGHNT, CDR2 YYREEE, per germline (reference sequence). V gave up 2 bases and J gave up 9 bases; unmatched junction bases: 6.